Reported below is one TCR beta chain. Its matching antigen is unknown. The whole isolated RNA underwent reverse transcription, so sequencing captured expressed TCRB transcripts. Generated by immunoSEQ multiplex PCR, the TCRdb table keeps only in-frame clones and is missing some. Of 350,000 to 400,000 clones listed, approximately 12% are singletons. The entry originates in a study of beta chain features in type 1 diabetes. The CDR3 runs 14 residues. Germline V CDR1 and CDR2: GTSNPN, SVGIG (reference sequence). V lost 2 bases, J lost 8 bases, and 8 bases stayed unmatched. Study-wide findings and caveats: Significant though moderate, a shortening of TCRB CDR3s appeared in all four CD4+ subsets of Type 1 diabetes patients.

The sample comprised naive CD4+ T cells from blood. The J gene is TRBJ2-1, the V gene TRBV30; 8 bases match TRBD2. This receptor was taken from a woman between 18 and 29 years old with type 1 diabetes. The chain's CDR3 is CAWSNSGSLHEQFF. For the CDR3, the DNA is TGTGCCTGGAGTAACAGCGGGAGTTTGCATGAGCAGTTCTTC.